A selection of T cell receptor beta chains follows, all from one sample in a study of OX40 agonist ivuxolimab in advanced cancers. Repertoires were generated with immunoSEQ multiplex PCR, while TCRdb's copy carries only in-frame clones and drops some. The sample lists fewer than 50,000 clones; more than 80% were seen once. The material sequenced was CD4+ or CD8+ T cells sorted from blood, taken in a trial of the OX40 agonist ivuxolimab. The receptor source for this set is an adult with an advanced solid tumor such as melanoma, head and neck, liver or kidney cancer. Each CDR3 is given without its conserved first and last residue. The D gene is left open where the match is weak. Some rows mark clone size as missing; the rest say once, few, many or name a class of expanded clone.

cdr3_aa d_call j_call v_call clone_size
ASTETWYSPLH NA TRBJ1-6 TRBV19 few
ASSATGGNNSPLH TRBD1 TRBJ1-6 TRBV7-9 NA
TSSLQRVGFGYT NA TRBJ1-2 TRBV27 NA
ASSIGAEGAYGYT TRBD1 TRBJ1-2 TRBV5-1 NA
ASSSHPGTGVNQPQH TRBD1 TRBJ1-5 TRBV7-8 NA
ASSRPSGGDTGELF TRBD2 TRBJ2-2 TRBV7-6 NA
ASSLVLLRQGWVEAF NA TRBJ1-1 TRBV7-2 NA
ASSTGRREGETQY NA TRBJ2-5 TRBV18 NA
AISWTKRETQY NA TRBJ2-5 TRBV10-3 NA
ASSLFRDNNEQF NA TRBJ2-1 TRBV7-2 NA
ASSGGTGSETQY TRBD1 TRBJ2-5 TRBV5-1 NA
ASSYPDRGDQPQH TRBD1 TRBJ1-5 TRBV6-6 once
ASTPLDINYGYT NA TRBJ1-2 TRBV11-3 NA
ASSLQVAYEQY NA TRBJ2-7 TRBV11-3 NA
ASRDREAGANVLT TRBD1 TRBJ2-6 TRBV11-1 NA
ASSSGSSRVPYEQY NA TRBJ2-7 TRBV7-8 NA
ASRPLIVAGRGEQY TRBD2 TRBJ2-7 TRBV27 NA
ASSSPSTDTQY NA TRBJ2-3 TRBV5-4 NA
ASTPSGGAHEQY TRBD2 TRBJ2-7 TRBV11-2 NA
ASSSRREGLMNTEAF NA TRBJ1-1 TRBV11-2 NA
AWDGGGNQPQH NA TRBJ1-5 TRBV30 NA
ASSVSPKAEKLF NA TRBJ1-4 TRBV5-1 once
ASSNTGGSGNTIY NA TRBJ1-3 TRBV7-2 NA
ASSSQRGGRNEQF TRBD2 TRBJ2-1 TRBV11-2 NA
ASTGDTEAF NA TRBJ1-1 TRBV6-5 NA
ASSLGIGNTIY NA TRBJ1-3 TRBV5-1 NA
SVEDAQGSEQY NA TRBJ2-7 TRBV29-1 NA
ASSEWGGELF NA TRBJ2-2 TRBV2 NA
ASSSWTEPYEQY NA TRBJ2-7 TRBV5-4 NA
ASRSLRQVSNYGYT NA TRBJ1-2 TRBV5-6 NA
ASSLAGALRDTEAF NA TRBJ1-1 TRBV7-6 NA
ASSPETGATSYNEQF TRBD1 TRBJ2-1 TRBV7-9 few